Below, 30 T cell receptor beta chains from the same sample are listed, as sequenced in a study of PD-L1 blockade in urothelial cancer. Profiled with immunoSEQ multiplex PCR; TCRdb holds only in-frame clones, not every one. Of tens of thousands of clones detected, roughly 90% appear once; the ten largest clones hold around 10%. Time point in this sample: peripheral blood 6 weeks after treatment start. The sequencing used PBMCs, collected around atezolizumab (anti-PD-L1) treatment. The receptors derive from a man in his 60s with urothelial cancer.

The table lists this clone with a count of one. The J gene is TRBJ1-5, the V gene TRBV6-1; 8 bases map to TRBD1. V dropped 6 bases and J dropped 2; count of bases not matched to a gene: 3. Germline lookup yields CDR1 MNHNS and CDR2 SASEGT. The CDR3 has 14 residues. The CDR3 DNA reads as TGTGCCAGCAGGGGACAGGTCCGCAATCAGCCCCAGCATTTT. Its translation: CASRGQVRNQPQHF.

The chain's CDR3 is CASSYTGDYSNQPQHF. DNA for the CDR3: TGTGCCAGCAGTTACACGGGGGATTATAGCAATCAGCCCCAGCATTTT. The chain recombines TRBV28 with TRBJ1-5, with a tentative D call TRBD1 (5 bases). Between the trimmed V and J ends, which lost 4 bases and 0 bases, there was a span of 13 bases. CDR1 is MDHEN, CDR2 SYDVKM, per germline. This CDR3 is built from 16 residues.

The chain combines TRBV19 with TRBJ1-1, with 9 positions matching TRBD1. This CDR3 has 15 amino acids. V was clipped by 3 bases and J by 7 bases; unmatched bases: 9. Germline V gene sequence: CDR1 LNHDA, CDR2 SQIVND (reference sequence). CDR3 loop: CASSIWRGQGDEAFF. Here the CDR3 DNA reads TGTGCCAGTAGTATTTGGAGGGGACAGGGTGATGAAGCTTTCTTT.

This clone occurred once. This sequence joins TRBV4-3 and TRBJ2-3; a possible D gene is TRBD1 (6 bases). The V end was cut by 1 base, the J end by 5 bases, with 16 bases between. Germline assignment: CDR1 LGHNA and CDR2 YSLEER. The CDR3 consists of 16 residues. The CDR3 nucleotides are TGCGCCAGCAGCCAAGGCAGGGGTTCAGTCAGAGATACGCAGTATTTT. Translated, it gives CASSQGRGSVRDTQYF.

V is TRBV6-5 and J is TRBJ1-3, with TRBD1 as a possible D gene (6 bases). Germline CDR1 reads MNHEY; CDR2 reads SVGAGI. The CDR3 totals 13 residues. V was trimmed by 6 bases and J by 8 bases, leaving 14 bases between them. The CDR3 DNA reads as TGTGCCAGCAGCCCCGGACAGAGGCACACCATATATTTT. Protein product: CASSPGQRHTIYF.

The rearrangement joins TRBV14 to TRBJ2-3, with TRBD2 matching over 8 bases. CDR1 SGHDN and CDR2 FVKESK come from the germline V gene. Trimming cost V 4 bases and J 0 bases; bases outside gene matches: 6. The CDR3 is made up of 16 amino acids. The CDR3 DNA sequence: TGTGCCAGCAGCCGTCGACTAGCGCAGAGCACAGATACGCAGTATTTT. Translation gives CASSRRLAQSTDTQYF.

This chain connects TRBV7-9 to TRBJ2-7; 7 bases match TRBD2. CDR3 length: 16 residues. J gave up 1 base and V 3 bases, and 9 bases lay outside the gene matches. Germline V gene lookup returns CDR1 SEHNR and CDR2 FQNEAQ (reference sequence). The CDR3 DNA follows: TGTGCCAGCAGCTTGGCCCCATCTAGCGGTTCCTACGAGCAGTACTTC. Translation gives CASSLAPSSGSYEQYF.

In this sample, this clone turned up once. This sequence joins TRBV21-1 and TRBJ2-1; whether TRBD2, the table's D call, matches the DNA was not checked. TRBV21-1 is deemed a pseudogene. This CDR3 spans 17 amino acids. This CDR3 reads CASSPQRTSGSYNEQFF. The CDR3 DNA is TGTGCCAGCAGCCCTCAAAGGACTAGCGGCTCCTACAATGAGCAGTTCTTC.

This clone was seen only a few times. At one end the junction does not follow the germline gene, possibly because of a read error. The chain combines TRBV7-7 with TRBJ2-1, with 11 bases that match TRBD2. CDR1 SSHAT and CDR2 FNYEAQ come from the germline V gene (reference sequence). This CDR3 is 15 amino acids long. The DNA for the CDR3 is TGTGCTAGCAGCACTAGCGGGAGTTCCTACAATGAGCAGTTCTTC. Amino acid sequence: CASSTSGSSYNEQFF.

The CDR3 DNA sequence: TGTGCCAGCTCACCAAGTATGGGACAGAACTACGAGCAGTACTTC. Translated: CASSPSMGQNYEQYF. The V and J genes are TRBV18 and TRBJ2-7; TRBD1 matches at 7 bases. Per the germline V gene, CDR1 is KGHSH and CDR2 is LQKENI. The V and J ends lost 2 bases and 3 bases, in that order; junction bases with no gene match: 7. The CDR3 runs to 15 residues.

As DNA, the CDR3 is TGTGCCAGCAGCTTAGTTGCTAGCGGGAGTTCAGATACGCAGTATTTT. Its protein product is CASSLVASGSSDTQYF. This rearrangement joins TRBV7-2 to TRBJ2-3, with TRBD2 identical over 10 bases. Germline loops: CDR1 SGHTA, CDR2 FQGNSA. The CDR3 is 16 residues long. With 1 base clipped from V and 4 bases from J, the junction kept 5 bases outside the gene matches.

Comments on this clone: The junction departs from the called germline gene at one end, perhaps through a read error. The genes are TRBV7-2 and TRBJ2-7; D unresolved. Germline loops: CDR1 SGHTA, CDR2 FQGNSA. The CDR3 contains 12 residues. The CDR3 region has the DNA TGTGCCAGCAGCTTAGTTGGGCCTTCCCCTACATTC. It codes for CASSLVGPSPTF.

The chain uses TRBV14 and TRBJ2-7; TRBD1 is a possible D gene (6 bases). V was cut by 3 bases and J by 4 bases, with 13 bases left in between. Looked up from germline, CDR1 is SGHDN and CDR2 is FVKESK. The CDR3 covers 14 residues. CDR3 residues: CASSQGDILYEQYF. In nucleotides, the CDR3 is TGTGCCAGCAGCCAGGGGGACATTCTATACGAGCAGTACTTC.

The rearrangement uses TRBV5-5 and TRBJ1-2; D not certain. V was cut by 2 bases and J by 5 bases, with 19 bases left in between. Germline loops: CDR1 SGHKS, CDR2 YYEKEE (reference sequence). The CDR3 is 16 amino acids. The CDR3 bases are TGTGCCAGCAGCTTAAGTGTCAGCGAAGTTTGGTATGGCTACACCTTC. Its protein product is CASSLSVSEVWYGYTF.

This chain uses TRBV5-1 with TRBJ2-5; 8 bases match TRBD1. This CDR3 has 17 residues. Germline trimming cut 3 bases from V and 1 base from J; bases unmatched to any gene: 11. Germline-derived CDR1 and CDR2 are SGHRS and YFSETQ. The CDR3 loop is CASSSAWTGSSQETQYF. The DNA for the CDR3 is TGCGCCAGCAGCTCCGCATGGACAGGGAGTTCCCAAGAGACCCAGTACTTC.

V and J are TRBV11-2 and TRBJ2-1, with 11 positions matching TRBD2. CDR1 and CDR2 from the germline V gene are SGHAT and FQNNGV. This CDR3 has 16 amino acids. With 1 base clipped from V and 3 bases from J, the junction kept 2 bases outside the gene matches. CDR3 DNA sequence: TGTGCCAGCAGCTTAGCCCTAGCGGGAGGCTACAATGAGCAGTTCTTC. It codes for CASSLALAGGYNEQFF. Filled out from reference TRBV11-2 and TRBJ2-1, the complete variable domain reads EAGVAQSPRYKIIEKRQSVAFWCNPISGHATLYWYQQILGQGPKLLIQFQNNGVVDDSQLPKDRFSAERLKGVDSTLKIQPAKLEDSAVYLCASSLALAGGYNEQFFGPGTRLTVL.

This clone has only one observation. The V call is TRBV21-1, the J call TRBJ1-1; TRBD1 is the table's D call and was not checked against the DNA. TRBV21-1 is marked as a pseudogene. CDR3 length: 14 residues. CDR3 sequence: CASSKSAENTEAFF. As DNA, the CDR3 is TGTGCCAGCAGCAAGTCTGCAGAGAACACTGAAGCTTTCTTT.

The chain couples TRBV6-5 to TRBJ2-7, with a possible D match to TRBD2 (7 bases). Per the germline V gene, CDR1 is MNHEY and CDR2 is SVGAGI. The CDR3 has 14 amino acids. The ends were cut back, 7 bases at V and 2 bases at J, with 15 bases in the middle. The CDR3 sequence: CASTKRGGTYEQYF. In nucleotides, the CDR3 is TGTGCCAGCACCAAAAGGGGGGGAACCTACGAGCAGTACTTC.

The chain uses TRBV6-5 and TRBJ1-5, with TRBD1 as a possible D gene (6 bases). CDR1 is MNHEY, CDR2 SVGAGI, per germline. V lost 6 bases and J 4 bases, leaving 16 bases between the germline ends. The CDR3 has 15 residues. CDR3 sequence (DNA): TGTGCCAGCAGAACCACGACAGGAGTAAATCAGCCCCAGCATTTT. Translated, it gives CASRTTTGVNQPQHF.

The chain combines TRBV30 with TRBJ1-2, with D possibly being TRBD1 (5 bases). The V end lost 5 bases, the J end lost 2 bases, and 12 bases lay between the germline ends. CDR3 size: 13 residues. Germline V CDR1 and CDR2: GTSNPN, SVGIG (reference sequence). CDR3 sequence: CAWWGRENYGYTF. In DNA, the CDR3 is TGTGCCTGGTGGGGGAGGGAGAACTATGGCTACACCTTC. The full variable domain, rest sourced from reference TRBV30 and TRBJ1-2, is SQTIHQWPATLVQPVGSPLSLECTVEGTSNPNLYWYRQAAGRGLQLLFYSVGIGQISSEVPQNLSASRPQDRQFILSSKKLLLSDSGFYLCAWWGRENYGYTFGSGTRLTVV.

The gene calls are TRBV5-1 and TRBJ2-1; TRBD2 aligns across 14 bases. Germline CDR1 is SGHRS and CDR2 is YFSETQ. This CDR3 contains 17 residues. The J segment lost 7 bases and the V segment lost 3 bases, leaving 9 bases of the junction unmatched. The CDR3 here is CASSSTTSGRAGNEQFF. CDR3 DNA sequence: TGCGCCAGCAGCTCAACGACTAGCGGGAGGGCCGGGAATGAGCAGTTCTTC.

This clone was counted a single time. The V gene is TRBV21-1, the J gene TRBJ2-1; the table's D call TRBD2 went unverified against the DNA. TRBV21-1 is noted as a pseudogene. The CDR3 extends over 16 amino acids. As DNA, the CDR3 is TGTGCCAGCAGCTCCCGTGGACGGCCGGGGGGCAATGAGCAGTTCTTC. This translates into CASSSRGRPGGNEQFF.

The genes are TRBV10-2 and TRBJ2-7; D not certain. V was shortened by 10 bases and J by 0 bases, with 13 bases between the two germline ends. The V gene's germline CDR1 is WSHSY and CDR2 SAAADI. This CDR3 has 13 residues. CDR3: CATREASSYEQYF. Written as DNA, the CDR3 is TGCGCCACCCGAGAGGCCAGCTCCTACGAGCAGTACTTC.

This clone was counted only a few times. The chain is built from TRBV4-2 and TRBJ1-3; 7 bases match TRBD1. The V and J ends lost 4 bases and 5 bases, in that order; junction bases with no gene match: 23. The CDR3 covers 20 residues. CDR1 LGHNA and CDR2 YNFKEQ come from the germline V gene. CDR3 protein: CASSPRPPGQSSGGRNTIYF. CDR3 coding DNA: TGTGCCAGCAGCCCACGCCCTCCGGGACAGTCGAGTGGGGGAAGAAACACCATATATTTT.

This clone was found once. V gene TRBV2 combines with J gene TRBJ2-7; D perhaps matches TRBD1 (5 bases). The ends were cut back, 6 bases at V and 3 bases at J, with 12 bases in the middle. CDR1 is SNHLY and CDR2 is FYNNEI in the germline V gene. The CDR3 totals 13 residues. CDR3 protein: CASRGDSSYEQYF. In DNA, the CDR3 is TGTGCCAGCAGGGGTGACAGCAGCTACGAGCAGTACTTC.

This sequence joins TRBV7-2 and TRBJ2-5, with D uncertain. CDR1 and CDR2 from the germline V gene are SGHTA and FQGNSA. This CDR3 region has 14 residues. V shed 1 base and J shed 6 bases, with 12 bases lying between them. The CDR3 DNA is TGTGCCAGCAGCTTAGGTTTGGTGGCCCAGACCCAGTACTTC. Translation gives CASSLGLVAQTQYF.

This chain connects TRBV10-1 to TRBJ2-2, with 12 bases identical to TRBD2. Germline V gives CDR1 WNHNN, CDR2 SYGVQD (reference sequence). V was pared by 0 bases and J by 1 base, with 6 bases of the junction left unmatched. This CDR3 contains 19 residues. The CDR3 here is CASSESTSGRLKNTGELFF. The CDR3 DNA reads TGCGCCAGCAGTGAGTCTACTAGCGGGAGGTTAAAGAACACCGGGGAGCTGTTTTTT.

The chain employs TRBV7-3 and TRBJ1-2, with D possibly being TRBD1 (6 bases). V lost 4 bases, J lost 7 bases, and 19 bases lay in between. CDR3 length: 15 amino acids. Germline V lookup: CDR1 SGHTA, CDR2 FQGTGA. The CDR3 region is CASSSLGRGARGYTF. The CDR3 coding sequence is TGTGCCAGCAGCTCCCTTGGTCGGGGGGCGCGTGGCTACACCTTC.

CDR3 region: CAWTQHRQEQYF. The CDR3 nucleotides are TGTGCCTGGACCCAACACCGACAGGAGCAGTACTTC. J is TRBJ2-7 and V is TRBV30, with a possible D match to TRBD1 (5 bases). The CDR3 covers 12 residues. Germline V CDR1 and CDR2: GTSNPN, SVGIG (reference sequence). The V gene lost 4 bases and the J gene lost 7 bases, with 14 bases spanning the gap.

This clone occurred a few times. The CDR3 coding sequence is TGCAGCGTCACTACAGGGTTTACTGAAGCTTTCTTT. The encoded protein is CSVTTGFTEAFF. This chain uses TRBV29-1 with TRBJ1-1; D possibly corresponds to TRBD1 (6 bases). Germline V gene data show CDR1 as SQVTM and CDR2 as ANQGSEA. The CDR3 is 12 residues long. The V end lost 6 bases, the J end lost 5 bases, and 13 bases lay between the germline ends.